The rows below give T cell receptor beta chains drawn from one sample of a study of technical replicates of blood from a handful of donors. Here immunoSEQ multiplex PCR was the method, and the copy in TCRdb shows in-frame clones only, minus some. The sample holds tens of thousands of clones, 85% to 95% seen once. The sequenced sample was T cells isolated from PBMCs. The receptors come from a human donor in good health. CDR3s include the opening cysteine and the closing phenylalanine or tryptophan. D genes are given only for firm matches. A clone size is listed for some rows: how often the clone was seen (once, few, many), or a class if it is expanded.

J	V	D	size	DNA	CDR3
TRBJ1-1	TRBV19	.	.	TGTGCCACCGGATGGGGCGGTGTTGGGTTACGTAACACTGAAGCTTTCTTT	CATGWGGVGLRNTEAFF
TRBJ2-5	TRBV27	TRBD2	.	TGTGCCAGCAGTTTAACTAGCGGGAGGGCCCGAGAGACCCAGTACTTC	CASSLTSGRARETQYF
TRBJ1-2	TRBV5-1	TRBD1	.	TGCGCCAGCAGCTTGGGGGACAGCTATGGCTACACCTTC	CASSLGDSYGYTF
TRBJ1-5	TRBV27	.	.	TGTGCCAGCAGCAGAATTTACAATCAGCCCCAGCATTTT	CASSRIYNQPQHF
TRBJ2-2	TRBV28	TRBD2	.	TGTGCCAGCAGTCGGGGGAGGGAAGAAGTCGGGGAGCTGTTTTTT	CASSRGREEVGELFF
TRBJ2-7	TRBV7-2	.	.	TGTGCCAGCAGCGGAAAGACACGCGCCTACGAGCAGTACTTC	CASSGKTRAYEQYF
TRBJ2-1	TRBV10-3	TRBD2	.	TGTGCCATCAGTGAGCCCACAACGCTAGCGGGAGTCTACAATGAGCAGTTCTTC	CAISEPTTLAGVYNEQFF
TRBJ1-1	TRBV7-9	.	.	TGTGCCAGCAGCTTAGGCGTACCACCCGGCGGCACTGAAGCTTTCTTT	CASSLGVPPGGTEAFF
TRBJ2-3	TRBV7-3	TRBD1	once	TGTGCCAGCAGCCGGGGACAGGGGGCTGTAGATACGCAGTATTTT	CASSRGQGAVDTQYF
TRBJ2-7	TRBV11-2	.	.	TGTGCCAGCAGCTTATTCGGCAGGACCTACGAGCAGTACTTC	CASSLFGRTYEQYF
TRBJ2-1	TRBV6-5	.	.	TGTGCCAGCAGTTACTCTGCGCTAGCGGCACAGGGGCAGTTCTTC	CASSYSALAAQGQFF
TRBJ2-1	TRBV5-6	TRBD2	.	TGTGCCAGCAGCCCCAGACTAGCGGGACATGAGCAGTTCTTC	CASSPRLAGHEQFF
TRBJ1-6	TRBV13	.	.	TGTGCCAGCAGGCTTGACTTACAGGATTCACCCCTCCACTTT	CASRLDLQDSPLHF
TRBJ2-1	TRBV2	TRBD2	few	TGTGCCAGCAAAACTAGCGGGAGCAATGAGCAGTTCTTC	CASKTSGSNEQFF
TRBJ2-3	TRBV2	.	.	TGTGCCAGCTCTAGTTTGAATACGCAGTATTTT	CASSSLNTQYF
TRBJ1-5	TRBV6-5	.	.	TGTGCCAGCAGTGCGCGGCCTAGCGATCAGCCCCAGCATTTT	CASSARPSDQPQHF
TRBJ2-5	TRBV6-5	.	.	TGTGCCAGCAGTTACATCGGGGAAGCGGCGGAGACCCAGTACTTC	CASSYIGEAAETQYF
TRBJ1-4	TRBV10-3	TRBD1	.	TGTGCCATCAGCCGGGACAGGGGGAGTGAAAAACTGTTTTTT	CAISRDRGSEKLFF
TRBJ2-3	TRBV2	TRBD2	.	TGTGCCAGCTCCACTCTAGCGGGGGTTAGCACAGATACGCAGTATTTT	CASSTLAGVSTDTQYF
TRBJ2-7	TRBV5-1	TRBD1	.	TGCGCCAGCAGTAAGGACAGGGGGAACCCCTACGAGCAGTACTTC	CASSKDRGNPYEQYF
TRBJ2-2	TRBV5-1	TRBD1	.	TGCGCCAGCAGCATCGGACAGGTTAACACCGGGGAGCTGTTTTTT	CASSIGQVNTGELFF
TRBJ2-1	TRBV4-2	TRBD2	.	TGTGCCAGCAGCCAAGATGAAGGGTTACTAGCGGTGGGCAATGAGCAGTTCTTC	CASSQDEGLLAVGNEQFF
TRBJ2-5	TRBV5-6	.	once	TGTGCCAGCAGCCGCAAAGGGGTCCAAGAGACCCAGTACTTC	CASSRKGVQETQYF
TRBJ2-5	TRBV7-2	.	.	TGTGCCAGCAGCCTTCAAGAGACCCAGTACTTC	CASSLQETQYF
TRBJ2-7	TRBV4-1	TRBD2	.	TGCGCCAGCAGCCAAGTCTCGGGGGGGACCCCTCGCGAGCAGTACTTC	CASSQVSGGTPREQYF
TRBJ2-2	TRBV6-5	.	.	TGTGCCAGCTGTGGAGGGGGCCTCTATGCGGAGCTGTTTTTT	CASCGGGLYAELFF
TRBJ1-2	TRBV14	.	.	TGTGCCAGCAGCCCGATTCAGGGGCCGTATGGCTACACCTTC	CASSPIQGPYGYTF
TRBJ2-3	TRBV4-1	.	once	TGCGCCAGCAGCCAAGTCGGGGGAACCACAGATACGCAGTATTTT	CASSQVGGTTDTQYF
TRBJ2-1	TRBV5-1	TRBD1	.	TGCGCCAGCAGCCTATTGACAGGGGGGATGGATGAGCAGTTCTTC	CASSLLTGGMDEQFF
TRBJ1-2	TRBV4-1	TRBD1	.	TGCGCCAGCAGCCCCCCTGGACAGGGAGGCTATGGCTACACCTTC	CASSPPGQGGYGYTF
TRBJ1-4	TRBV7-2	.	.	TGTGCCAGCAGCTTAAACAGAATAACTAATGAAAAACTGTTTTTT	CASSLNRITNEKLFF
TRBJ2-5	TRBV7-6	.	.	TGTGCCAGCAGCTTAGTAGTGGAGGGCGGTGGTGGGGAGGAGACCCAGTACTTC	CASSLVVEGGGGEETQYF
TRBJ2-4	TRBV20-1	.	.	TGCAGTGCGCTAGTTCAGTACTTC	CSALVQYF
TRBJ1-1	TRBV10-1	TRBD1	.	TGCGCCAGCAGTGAACAGGGGGGTTCTGAAGCTTTCTTT	CASSEQGGSEAFF
TRBJ2-2	TRBV6-1	TRBD2	.	TGTGCCAGCAGTGATGGGACTAGCTCGTTCACCGGGGAGCTGTTTTTT	CASSDGTSSFTGELFF
TRBJ1-1	TRBV5-1	.	.	TGCGCCAGCTATCAAGACAGCAACACTGAAGCTTTCTTT	CASYQDSNTEAFF
TRBJ2-5	TRBV5-1	TRBD1	.	TGCGCCAGCAGCTGGGGGGACAGGGGGCGGCCGGAGACCCAGTACTTC	CASSWGDRGRPETQYF
TRBJ1-2	TRBV6-6	.	once	TGTGCCAGCAGTTACAGGGAGCGTAACTATGGCTACACCTTC	CASSYRERNYGYTF
TRBJ2-1	TRBV6-6	.	.	TGTGCCAGCAGCCCCCAGTTAGGAGGGAGGAACAATGAGCAGTTCTTC	CASSPQLGGRNNEQFF
TRBJ1-5	TRBV28	.	.	TGTGCCAGCACTATCGAGGGTAATCAGCCCCAGCATTTT	CASTIEGNQPQHF
TRBJ1-2	TRBV10-3	TRBD1	.	TGTGCCATCAGTTCAGGGGGCGCGTGGGATGGCTACACCTTC	CAISSGGAWDGYTF
TRBJ1-5	TRBV9	.	once	TGTGCCAGCAGCGTAGGGCAGGACAATCAGCCCCAGCATTTT	CASSVGQDNQPQHF
TRBJ1-5	TRBV12-5	TRBD1	.	TGTGCTAGTGGTCCAGGGACAGGGATGATAACGAATCAGCCCCAGCATTTT	CASGPGTGMITNQPQHF
TRBJ2-1	TRBV29-1	TRBD2	once	TGCAGCGTTGAAGGGACTAGCCACTTTTCCTACAATGAGCAGTTCTTC	CSVEGTSHFSYNEQFF
TRBJ2-1	TRBV5-1	TRBD2	.	TGCGCCAGCAGCACACTAGCGGGGGATGGCGATGAGCAGTTCTTC	CASSTLAGDGDEQFF
TRBJ1-1	TRBV5-6	.	.	TGTGCCAGCAGCAAGACAGGATTTTTTGAAGCTTTCTTT	CASSKTGFFEAFF
TRBJ2-1	TRBV4-1	TRBD2	.	TGCGCCAGCAGCCAGCCAGGGACTAGCGGGACTCGAAGCTCCTACAATGAGCAGTTCTTC	CASSQPGTSGTRSSYNEQFF